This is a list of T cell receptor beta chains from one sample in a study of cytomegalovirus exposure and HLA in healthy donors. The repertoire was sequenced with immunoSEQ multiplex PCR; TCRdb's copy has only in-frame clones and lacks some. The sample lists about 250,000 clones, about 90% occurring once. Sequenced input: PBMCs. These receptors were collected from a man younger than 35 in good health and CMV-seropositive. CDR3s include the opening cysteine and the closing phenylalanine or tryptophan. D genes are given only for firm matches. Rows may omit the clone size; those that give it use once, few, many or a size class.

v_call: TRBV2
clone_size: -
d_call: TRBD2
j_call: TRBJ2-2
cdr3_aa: CASRMTSGTTGELFF
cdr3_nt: TGTGCCAGCAGAATGACTAGCGGGACCACCGGGGAGCTGTTTTTT

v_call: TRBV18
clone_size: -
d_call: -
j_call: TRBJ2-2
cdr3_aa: CASSPRRSANTGELFF
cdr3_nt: TGTGCCAGCTCACCGCGACGGTCCGCGAACACCGGGGAGCTGTTTTTT

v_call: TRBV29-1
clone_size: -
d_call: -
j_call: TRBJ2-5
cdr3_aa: CSVDVFVQEFRAQYF
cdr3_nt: TGCAGCGTTGATGTTTTCGTACAGGAATTTAGAGCCCAGTACTTC

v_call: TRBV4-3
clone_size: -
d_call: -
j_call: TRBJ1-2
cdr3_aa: CASSQTGRTNYGYTF
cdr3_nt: TGCGCCAGCAGCCAAACAGGGAGGACTAACTATGGCTACACCTTC

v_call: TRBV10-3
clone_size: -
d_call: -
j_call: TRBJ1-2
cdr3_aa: CAISDGLGGYTF
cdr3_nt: TGTGCCATCAGTGACGGACTAGGGGGCTACACCTTC

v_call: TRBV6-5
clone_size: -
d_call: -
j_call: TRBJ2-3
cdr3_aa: CASRARGFGTDTQYF
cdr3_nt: TGTGCCAGCAGGGCCCGTGGCTTTGGCACAGATACGCAGTATTTT

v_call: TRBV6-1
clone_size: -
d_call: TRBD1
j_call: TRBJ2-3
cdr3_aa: CASSHQGAPDTQYF
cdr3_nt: TGTGCCAGCAGCCACCAGGGGGCGCCGGATACGCAGTATTTT

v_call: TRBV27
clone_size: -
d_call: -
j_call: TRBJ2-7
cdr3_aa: CASSLSRGAYEQYF
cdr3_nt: TGTGCCAGCAGTTTATCCAGGGGAGCGTACGAGCAGTACTTC

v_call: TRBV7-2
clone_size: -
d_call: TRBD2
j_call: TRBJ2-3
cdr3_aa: CASSLRGIDTQYF
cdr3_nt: TGTGCCAGCAGCTTGCGGGGGATAGATACGCAGTATTTT

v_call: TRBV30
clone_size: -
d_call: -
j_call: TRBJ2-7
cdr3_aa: CAWSARVAYEQYF
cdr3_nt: TGTGCCTGGAGCGCCCGGGTGGCCTACGAGCAGTACTTC

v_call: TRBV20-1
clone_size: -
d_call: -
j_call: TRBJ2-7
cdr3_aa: CSAKSNYEQYF
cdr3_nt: TGCAGTGCCAAAAGCAACTACGAGCAGTACTTC

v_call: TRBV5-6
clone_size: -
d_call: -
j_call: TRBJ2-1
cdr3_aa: CASSPVTVAREQFF
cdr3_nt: TGTGCCAGCAGCCCGGTAACGGTAGCGCGTGAGCAGTTCTTC

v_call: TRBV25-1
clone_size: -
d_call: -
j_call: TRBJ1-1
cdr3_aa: CASKENTEAFF
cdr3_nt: TGTGCCAGCAAGGAGAACACTGAAGCTTTCTTT

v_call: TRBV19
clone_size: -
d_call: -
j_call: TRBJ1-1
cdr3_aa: CASSSRPTLGKNTEAFF
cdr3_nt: TGTGCCAGTAGCAGTCGTCCCACGCTTGGAAAGAACACTGAAGCTTTCTTT

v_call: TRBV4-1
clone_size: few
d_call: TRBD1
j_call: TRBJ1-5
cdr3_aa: CASSQGTGSNQPQHF
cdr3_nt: TGCGCCAGCAGCCAAGGGACAGGGAGCAATCAGCCCCAGCATTTT

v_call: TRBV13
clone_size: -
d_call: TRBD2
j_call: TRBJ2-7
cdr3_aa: CASSLGLKLAGGRYEQYF
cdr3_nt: TGTGCCAGCAGCTTAGGCCTTAAGCTAGCGGGAGGAAGATACGAGCAGTACTTC

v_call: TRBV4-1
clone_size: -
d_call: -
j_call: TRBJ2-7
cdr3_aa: CASSQVWALGYGSYEQYF
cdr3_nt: TGCGCCAGCAGCCAAGTATGGGCTCTTGGTTACGGGTCCTACGAGCAGTACTTC

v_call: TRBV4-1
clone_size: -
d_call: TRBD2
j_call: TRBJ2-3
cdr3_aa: CASSQGRAGGVRTDTQYF
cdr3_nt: TGCGCCAGCAGCCAAGGAAGAGCGGGAGGGGTGCGCACAGATACGCAGTATTTT

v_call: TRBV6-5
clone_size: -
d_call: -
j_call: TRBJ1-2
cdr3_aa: CASSPSGGSNYGYTF
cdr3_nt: TGTGCCAGCAGTCCAAGCGGGGGATCTAACTATGGCTACACCTTC

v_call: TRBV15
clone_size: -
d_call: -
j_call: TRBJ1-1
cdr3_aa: CATSRVRDTEAFF
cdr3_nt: TGTGCCACCAGCAGAGTAAGGGACACTGAAGCTTTCTTT

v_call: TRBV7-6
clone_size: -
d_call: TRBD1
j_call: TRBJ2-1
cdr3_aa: CASSLWGQGELSSYNEQFF
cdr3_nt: TGTGCCAGCAGCTTGTGGGGACAGGGGGAATTAAGCTCCTACAATGAGCAGTTCTTC

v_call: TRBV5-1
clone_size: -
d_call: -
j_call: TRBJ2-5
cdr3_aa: CASGRLGGETQYF
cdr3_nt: TGCGCCAGCGGACGACTAGGGGGAGAGACCCAGTACTTC

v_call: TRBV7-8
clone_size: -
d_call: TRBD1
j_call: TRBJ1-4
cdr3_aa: CASSPGGGEGKNEKLFF
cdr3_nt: TGTGCCAGCAGCCCAGGGGGAGGGGAGGGGAAAAATGAAAAACTGTTTTTT

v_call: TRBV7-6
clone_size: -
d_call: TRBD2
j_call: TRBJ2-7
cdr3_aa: CASSNRAGVGDEQYF
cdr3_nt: TGTGCCAGCAGCAATCGAGCGGGAGTGGGAGACGAGCAGTACTTC

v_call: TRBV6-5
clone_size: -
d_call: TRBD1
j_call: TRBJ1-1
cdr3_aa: CASSHRGVTEAFF
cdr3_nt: TGTGCCAGCAGCCACAGGGGAGTCACTGAAGCTTTCTTT

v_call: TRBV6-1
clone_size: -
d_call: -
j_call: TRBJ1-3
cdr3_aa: CASSELANSGNTIYF
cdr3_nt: TGTGCCAGCAGTGAATTAGCGAACTCTGGAAACACCATATATTTT

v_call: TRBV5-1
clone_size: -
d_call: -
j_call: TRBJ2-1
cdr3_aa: CASSLGTDNEQFF
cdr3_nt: TGCGCCAGCAGCCTAGGGACCGACAATGAGCAGTTCTTC

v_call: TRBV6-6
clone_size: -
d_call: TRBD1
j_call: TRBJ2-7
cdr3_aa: CASSSDRFPYEQYF
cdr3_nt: TGTGCCAGCAGTTCGGACAGGTTCCCCTACGAGCAGTACTTC

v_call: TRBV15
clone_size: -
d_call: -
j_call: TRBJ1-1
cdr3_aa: CATSRGLEGVGTEAFF
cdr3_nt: TGTGCCACCAGCAGAGGACTAGAGGGGGTTGGGACTGAAGCTTTCTTT

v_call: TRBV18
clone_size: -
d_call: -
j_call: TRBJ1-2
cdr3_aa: CASSPPGAVGGGYTF
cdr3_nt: TGTGCCAGCTCACCACCTGGGGCCGTTGGTGGGGGCTACACCTTC

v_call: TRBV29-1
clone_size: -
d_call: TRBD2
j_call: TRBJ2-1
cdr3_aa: CSVVGSGRAILYNEQFF
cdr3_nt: TGCAGCGTTGTGGGTAGCGGGAGGGCCATACTCTACAATGAGCAGTTCTTC

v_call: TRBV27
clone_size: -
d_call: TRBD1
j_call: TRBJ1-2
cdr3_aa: CASRPQGAYGYTF
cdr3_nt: TGTGCCAGCAGGCCCCAGGGGGCATATGGCTACACCTTC

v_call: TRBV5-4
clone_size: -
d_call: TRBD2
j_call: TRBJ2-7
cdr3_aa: CASSSALAGVYEQYF
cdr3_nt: TGTGCCAGCAGCTCGGCCCTAGCGGGAGTCTACGAGCAGTACTTC

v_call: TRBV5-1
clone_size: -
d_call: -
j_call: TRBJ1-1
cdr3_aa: CASSFTGRAGTEAFF
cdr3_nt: TGCGCCAGCAGCTTCACGGGCAGGGCGGGCACTGAAGCTTTCTTT

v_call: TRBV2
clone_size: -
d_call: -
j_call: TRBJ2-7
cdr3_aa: CASSPGLDGYEQYF
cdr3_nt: TGTGCCAGCAGCCCGGGCCTAGATGGGTACGAGCAGTACTTC

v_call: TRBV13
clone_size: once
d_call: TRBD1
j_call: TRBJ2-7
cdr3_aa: CASSALRDRVYEQYF
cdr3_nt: TGTGCCAGCAGCGCGTTGAGGGACAGGGTCTACGAGCAGTACTTC

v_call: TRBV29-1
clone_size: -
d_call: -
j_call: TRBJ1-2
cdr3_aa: CSAKGFYGYTF
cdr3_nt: TGCAGCGCTAAGGGATTCTATGGCTACACCTTC

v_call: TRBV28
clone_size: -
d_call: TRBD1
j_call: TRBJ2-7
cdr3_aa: CASRTGTEIYEQYF
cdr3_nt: TGTGCCAGCAGGACCGGGACAGAAATTTACGAGCAGTACTTC

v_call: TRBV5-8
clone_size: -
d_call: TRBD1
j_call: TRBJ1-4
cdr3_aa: CASSWFGTGVNEKLFF
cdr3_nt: TGTGCCAGCAGCTGGTTCGGGACAGGTGTTAATGAAAAACTGTTTTTT

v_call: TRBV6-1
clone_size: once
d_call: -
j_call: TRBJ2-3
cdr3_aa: CASSATATDTQYF
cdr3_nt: TGTGCCAGCAGTGCCACGGCGACAGATACGCAGTATTTT

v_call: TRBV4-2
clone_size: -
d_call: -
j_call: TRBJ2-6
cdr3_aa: CASSHGSSPSGANVLTF
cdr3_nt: TGTGCCAGCAGCCACGGCAGTTCCCCCTCTGGGGCCAACGTCCTGACTTTC